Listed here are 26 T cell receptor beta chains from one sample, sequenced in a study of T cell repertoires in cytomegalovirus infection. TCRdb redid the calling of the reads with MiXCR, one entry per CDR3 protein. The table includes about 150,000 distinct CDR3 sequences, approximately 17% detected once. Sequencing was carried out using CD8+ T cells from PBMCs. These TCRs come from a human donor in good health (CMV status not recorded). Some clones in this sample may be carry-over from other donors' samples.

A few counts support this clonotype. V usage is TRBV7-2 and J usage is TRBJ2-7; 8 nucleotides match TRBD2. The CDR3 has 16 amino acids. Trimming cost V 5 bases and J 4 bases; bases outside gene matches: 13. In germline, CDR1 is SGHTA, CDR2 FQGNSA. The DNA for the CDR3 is TGTGCCAGCAGCCCCCCTCCGTGGGGGACTAGGTACGAGCAGTACTTC. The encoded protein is CASSPPPWGTRYEQYF.

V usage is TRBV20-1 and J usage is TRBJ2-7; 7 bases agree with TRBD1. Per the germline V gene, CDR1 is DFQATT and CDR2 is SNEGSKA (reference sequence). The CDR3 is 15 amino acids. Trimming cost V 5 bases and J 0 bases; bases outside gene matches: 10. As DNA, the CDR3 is TGCAGTGCTTATGCCGGGACAGAGAGCTCCTACGAGCAGTACTTC. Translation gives CSAYAGTESSYEQYF.

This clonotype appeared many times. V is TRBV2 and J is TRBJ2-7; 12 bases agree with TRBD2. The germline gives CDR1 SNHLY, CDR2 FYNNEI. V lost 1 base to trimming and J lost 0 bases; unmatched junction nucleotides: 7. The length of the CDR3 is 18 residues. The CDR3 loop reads CASSEGLAGGLSSYEQYF. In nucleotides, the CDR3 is TGTGCCAGCAGTGAAGGTCTAGCGGGGGGGCTAAGCTCCTACGAGCAGTACTTC. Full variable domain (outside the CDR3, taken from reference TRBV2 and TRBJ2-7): EPEVTQTPSHQVTQMGQEVILRCVPISNHLYFYWYRQILGQKVEFLVSFYNNEISEKSEIFDDQFSVERPDGSNFTLKIRSTKLEDSAMYFCASSEGLAGGLSSYEQYFGPGTRLTVT.

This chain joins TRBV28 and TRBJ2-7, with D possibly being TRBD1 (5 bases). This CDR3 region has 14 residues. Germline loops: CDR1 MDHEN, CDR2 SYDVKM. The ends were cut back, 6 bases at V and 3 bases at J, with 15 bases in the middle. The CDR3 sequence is CASRGVLENYEQYF. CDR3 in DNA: TGTGCCAGCAGAGGGGTACTTGAAAACTACGAGCAGTACTTC.

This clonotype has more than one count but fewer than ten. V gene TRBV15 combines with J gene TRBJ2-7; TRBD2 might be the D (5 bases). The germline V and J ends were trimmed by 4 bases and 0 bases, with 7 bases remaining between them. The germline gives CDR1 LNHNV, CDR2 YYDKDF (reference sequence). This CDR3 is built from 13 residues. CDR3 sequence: CATSKTISYEQYF. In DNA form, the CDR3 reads TGTGCCACCAGCAAGACTATCTCCTACGAGCAGTACTTC.

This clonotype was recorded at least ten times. The CDR3 DNA is TGTGCCAGCAGCTTGGCAGCATACAATGAGCAGTTCTTC. It yields the protein CASSLAAYNEQFF. The V gene is TRBV7-2, the J gene TRBJ2-1; D is uncertain. In germline, CDR1 is SGHTA, CDR2 FQGNSA. This CDR3 contains 13 residues. Trimming stripped 3 bases from V and 4 bases from J, with 7 bases between.

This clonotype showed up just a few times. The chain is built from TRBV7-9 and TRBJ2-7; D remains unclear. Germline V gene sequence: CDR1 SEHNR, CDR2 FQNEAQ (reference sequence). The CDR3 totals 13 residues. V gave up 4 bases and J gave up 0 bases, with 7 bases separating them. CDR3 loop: CASSSKSSYEQYF. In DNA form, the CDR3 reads TGTGCCAGCAGCTCCAAAAGCTCCTACGAGCAGTACTTC.

CDR3 sequence: CASSLEFGGNEQFF. The CDR3 coding sequence is TGTGCCAGCAGCTTAGAGTTCGGAGGCAATGAGCAGTTCTTC. V usage is TRBV11-2 and J usage is TRBJ2-1; TRBD2 might be the D (5 bases). V was clipped by 0 bases and J by 6 bases, with 9 bases between them. The CDR3 sequence is 14 residues long. Germline V gene data show CDR1 as SGHAT and CDR2 as FQNNGV.

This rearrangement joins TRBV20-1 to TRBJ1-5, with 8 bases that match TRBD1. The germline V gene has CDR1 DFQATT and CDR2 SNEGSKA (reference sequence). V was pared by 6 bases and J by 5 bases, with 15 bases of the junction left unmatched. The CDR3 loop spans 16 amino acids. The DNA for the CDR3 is TGCAGTGCCGAAAACCGGGACAGGCAACGAGATCAGCCCCAGCATTTT. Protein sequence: CSAENRDRQRDQPQHF.

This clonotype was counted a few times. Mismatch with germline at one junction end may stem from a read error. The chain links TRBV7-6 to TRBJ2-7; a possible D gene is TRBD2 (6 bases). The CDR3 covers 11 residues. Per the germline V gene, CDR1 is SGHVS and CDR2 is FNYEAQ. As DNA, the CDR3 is TGTGCCAGCAGCTTGGCGGGACCACTTTATTTC. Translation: CASSLAGPLYF.

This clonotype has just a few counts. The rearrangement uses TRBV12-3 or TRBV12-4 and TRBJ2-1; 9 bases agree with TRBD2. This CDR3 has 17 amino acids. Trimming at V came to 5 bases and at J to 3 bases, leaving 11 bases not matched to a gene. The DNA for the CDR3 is TGTGCCAGCAGTCCGTTAATCGGCGGGAGGGGCTACAATGAGCAGTTCTTC. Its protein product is CASSPLIGGRGYNEQFF.

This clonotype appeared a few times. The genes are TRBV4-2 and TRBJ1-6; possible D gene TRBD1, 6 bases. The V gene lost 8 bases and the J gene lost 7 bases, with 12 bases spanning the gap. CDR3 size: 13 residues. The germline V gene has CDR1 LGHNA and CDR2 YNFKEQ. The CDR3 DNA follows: TGTGCCAGCGGAAACCAGGGGAATTCACCCCTCCACTTT. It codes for CASGNQGNSPLHF.

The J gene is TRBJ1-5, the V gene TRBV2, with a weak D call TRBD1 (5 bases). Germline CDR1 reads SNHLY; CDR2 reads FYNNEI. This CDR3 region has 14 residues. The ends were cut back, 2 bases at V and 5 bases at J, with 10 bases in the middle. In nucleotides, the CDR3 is TGTGCCAGCAGTGAACGGGGCAGATATCAGCCCCAGCATTTT. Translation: CASSERGRYQPQHF.

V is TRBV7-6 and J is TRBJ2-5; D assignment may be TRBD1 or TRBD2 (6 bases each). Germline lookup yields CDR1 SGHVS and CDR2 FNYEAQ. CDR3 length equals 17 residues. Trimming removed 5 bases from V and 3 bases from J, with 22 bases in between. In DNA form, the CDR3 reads TGTGCCAGCAGCGAGGCGTGGGGGGACAACATGAAAGAGACCCAGTACTTC. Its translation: CASSEAWGDNMKETQYF.

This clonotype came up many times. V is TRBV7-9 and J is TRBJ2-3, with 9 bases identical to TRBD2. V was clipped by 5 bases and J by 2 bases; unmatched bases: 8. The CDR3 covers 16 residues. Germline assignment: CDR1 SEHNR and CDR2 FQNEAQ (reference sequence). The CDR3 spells CASSLERGATTDTQYF. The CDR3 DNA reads TGTGCCAGCAGCCTTGAGCGGGGGGCCACCACAGATACGCAGTATTTT.

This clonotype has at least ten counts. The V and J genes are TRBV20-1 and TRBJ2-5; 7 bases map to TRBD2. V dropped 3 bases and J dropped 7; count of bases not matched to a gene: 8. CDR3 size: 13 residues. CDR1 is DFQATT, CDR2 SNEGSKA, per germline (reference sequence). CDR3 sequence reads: CSARGREEGTQYF. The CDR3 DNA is TGCAGTGCTAGGGGTCGGGAGGAGGGGACCCAGTACTTC.

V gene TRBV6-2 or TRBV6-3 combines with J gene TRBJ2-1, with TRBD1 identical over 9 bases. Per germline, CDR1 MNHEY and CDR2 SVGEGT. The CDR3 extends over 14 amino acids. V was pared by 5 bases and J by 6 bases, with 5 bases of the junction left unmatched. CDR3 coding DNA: TGTGCCAGCAGTGGGACAGGGTTGGGCAATGAGCAGTTCTTC. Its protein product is CASSGTGLGNEQFF.

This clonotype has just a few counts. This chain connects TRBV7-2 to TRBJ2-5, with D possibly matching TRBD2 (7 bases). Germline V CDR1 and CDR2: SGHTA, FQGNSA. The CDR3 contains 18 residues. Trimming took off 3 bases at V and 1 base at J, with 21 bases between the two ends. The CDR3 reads CASSFLVGGPTLQETQYF. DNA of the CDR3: TGTGCCAGCAGCTTTTTGGTCGGGGGGCCCACCCTCCAAGAGACCCAGTACTTC. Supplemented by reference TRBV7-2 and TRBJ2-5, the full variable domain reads GAGVSQSPSNKVTEKGKDVELRCDPISGHTALYWYRQSLGQGLEFLIYFQGNSAPDKSGLPSDRFSAERTGGSVSTLTIQRTQQEDSAVYLCASSFLVGGPTLQETQYFGPGTRLLVL.

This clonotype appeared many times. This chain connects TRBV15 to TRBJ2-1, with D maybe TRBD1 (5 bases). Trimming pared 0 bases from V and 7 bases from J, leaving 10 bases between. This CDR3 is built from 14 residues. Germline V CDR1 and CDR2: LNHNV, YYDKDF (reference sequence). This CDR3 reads CATSREGLGNEQFF. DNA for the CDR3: TGTGCCACCAGCAGAGAGGGGCTAGGGAATGAGCAGTTCTTC.

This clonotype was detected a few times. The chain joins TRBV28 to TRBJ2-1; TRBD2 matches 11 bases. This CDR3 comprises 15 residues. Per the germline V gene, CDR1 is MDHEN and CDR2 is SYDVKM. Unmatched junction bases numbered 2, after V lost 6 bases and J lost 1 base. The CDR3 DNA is TGTGCCAGCAGACCTAGCGGGAGGTCCTACAATGAGCAGTTCTTC. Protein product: CASRPSGRSYNEQFF.

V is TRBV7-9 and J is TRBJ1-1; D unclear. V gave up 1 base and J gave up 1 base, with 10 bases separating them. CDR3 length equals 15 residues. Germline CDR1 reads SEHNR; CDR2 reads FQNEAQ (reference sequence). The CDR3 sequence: CASSLVPAPNTEAFF. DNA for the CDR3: TGTGCCAGCAGCTTAGTGCCGGCTCCGAACACTGAAGCTTTCTTT. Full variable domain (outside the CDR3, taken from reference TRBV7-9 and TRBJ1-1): DTGVSQNPRHKITKRGQNVTFRCDPISEHNRLYWYRQTLGQGPEFLTYFQNEAQLEKSRLLSDRFSAERPKGSFSTLEIQRTEQGDSAMYLCASSLVPAPNTEAFFGQGTRLTVV.

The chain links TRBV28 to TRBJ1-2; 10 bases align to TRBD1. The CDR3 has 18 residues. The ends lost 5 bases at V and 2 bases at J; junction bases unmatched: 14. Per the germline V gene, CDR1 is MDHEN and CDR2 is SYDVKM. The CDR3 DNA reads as TGTGCCAGCAGTCTATCTCCGGGACAGGGGATGGAGAACTATGGCTACACCTTC. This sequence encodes CASSLSPGQGMENYGYTF.

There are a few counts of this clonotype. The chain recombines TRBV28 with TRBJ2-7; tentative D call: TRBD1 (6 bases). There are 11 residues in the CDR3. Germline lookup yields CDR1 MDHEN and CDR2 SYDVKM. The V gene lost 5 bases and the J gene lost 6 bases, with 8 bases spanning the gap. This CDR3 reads CASSTGPEQYF. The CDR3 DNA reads TGTGCCAGCAGTACAGGGCCCGAGCAGTACTTC.

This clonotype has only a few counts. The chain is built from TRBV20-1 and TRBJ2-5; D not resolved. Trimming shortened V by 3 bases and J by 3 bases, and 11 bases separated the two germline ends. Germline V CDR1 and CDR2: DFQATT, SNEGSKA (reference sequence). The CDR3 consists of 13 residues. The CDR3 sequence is CSARVRNKETQYF. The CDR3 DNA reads TGCAGTGCTAGGGTTAGAAATAAAGAGACCCAGTACTTC.

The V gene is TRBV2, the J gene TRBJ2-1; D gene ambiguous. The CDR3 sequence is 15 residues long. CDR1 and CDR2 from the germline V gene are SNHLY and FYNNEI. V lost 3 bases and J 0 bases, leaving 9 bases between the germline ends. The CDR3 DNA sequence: TGTGCCAGCAGTGACAGGCCTAGCTCCTACAATGAGCAGTTCTTC. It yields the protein CASSDRPSSYNEQFF.

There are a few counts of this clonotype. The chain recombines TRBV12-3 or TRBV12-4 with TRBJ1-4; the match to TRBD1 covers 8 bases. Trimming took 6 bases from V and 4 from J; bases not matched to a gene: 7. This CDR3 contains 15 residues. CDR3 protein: CASSPRGRGNEKLFF. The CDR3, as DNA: TGTGCCAGCAGCCCCAGGGGGCGCGGTAATGAAAAACTGTTTTTT.